The following is a T cell receptor beta chain sequence with its context. The specificity of this receptor is unknown. The source of the sample is a study of CXCR3-negative and CXCR3-positive naive CD8 T cells (dated by TCRdb to about 2019). Concerning the study at large: In total, approximately 150 million TRB reads were obtained, corresponding to roughly 1.5 +/- 0.3 million reads per library. Diversity and physicochemical repertoire analyses covered approximately 10 donors pooled from two independent experiments. For the TRBV-TRBJ cluster analysis, the naive subsets came from about five donors, while the memory cells came from 3 donors.

Each CD8+ T cell subset was flow-sorted in triplicate, with fewer than 350,000 cells per subset placed directly into RLT lysis buffer. To exclude memory contaminants, naive CD8+ T cells were stringently defined as CD45RO-CCR7+CD27+CD95-. Standard density gradient centrifugation was used to isolate peripheral blood mononuclear cells from buffy coats. Naive CXCR3-negative and CXCR3-positive CD8+ T cells were flow-sorted using a FACSAria III. Total RNA was extracted from sorted cells using an RNeasy Mini Kit. Instrument on record: NextSeq 550. The Human TCR Profiling Kit (MiLaboratory) was used to prepare UMI-labeled 5' RACE TRB cDNA libraries. The full amount of extracted RNA was used for cDNA synthesis, and the full amount of resulting cDNA was used for PCR amplification. The libraries were made side by side, with each library going through the same number of PCR cycles. The study's own analysis went as follows. With a requirement of at least two reads per UMI, MIGEC and MiXCR extracted about 50,000 +/- 10,000 unique UMI-labeled TRB cDNA molecules per library. On average, each library contained about 40,000 +/- 10,000 functional in-frame TRB CDR3 nucleotide clonotypes without stop codons. Diversity metrics, including normalized Shannon-Wiener and Chao1, were computed in VDJtools after downsampling to 5000 UMI-labeled TRB molecules per sample. Clonotype-size-weighted physicochemical properties of the central five CDR3 residues (interaction energy, strength, volume and Kidera factor 4) were computed in VDJtools. After TCRdb reprocessed the reads, each CDR3 protein sequence was kept as one row, without DNA. The V and J calls and clone size come from TCRdb's table, not from the authors' own analysis. The table for this sample shows around 140,000 distinct CDR3 sequences. 0.25% to 0.35% of the sample comes from the top ten.

Overall results and qualifications from the work: Comparably high repertoire diversity was found in both naive subsets, whereas much lower repertoire diversity was found in memory CD8+ T cells. Naive CXCR3-negative and CXCR3-positive cells from the same donor showed similar TRBV-TRBJ usage, whereas memory cells showed distinct patterns. Compared with CXCR3-negative naive cells, CXCR3-positive naive cells had TRB CDR3s with higher hydrophobicity (lower Kidera factor 4), lower energy, and higher strength and volume indices. Because surface CD5, which is linked to self-reactivity in mice, was comparable between the naive subsets, TCR interaction strength was also inferred from TRB CDR3 physicochemical properties. Because CXCR3 expression was partially decreased after cryopreservation, freshly isolated PBMCs were used for most assays.

Material: naive CXCR3- CD8+ T cells from blood. The cell subset or site label on this specimen signifies: CD45RO-CCR7+CD27+CD95- naive CD8+ T cells lacking CXCR3 (TNR3-). The TCR was taken from a human donor in good health. Some clones in this sample may be carry-over from other donors' samples.

The CDR3 region has the sequence CASTSGASYEQYF. The rearranged segments are TRBV30 and TRBJ2-7; as DNA is missing, the TRBD2 call by TCRdb cannot be tested. CDR1 and CDR2, per the germline V gene (reference sequence), are GTSNPN and SVGIG. Reading from cysteine to phenylalanine, the CDR3 counts 13 amino acids. No coding sequence is recorded.